This TCR beta chain derives from a study of patients and donors after allogeneic stem cell transplantation. The CDR3 loop spans 14 amino acids. TCRdb redid the calling of the RT-PCR reads with MiXCR, one entry per CDR3 protein. This sample has approximately 2,600 distinct CDR3 sequences, with approximately 4% found just once. What was sequenced was blood, either unsorted or a sorted T cell fraction (not recorded which). The sequence derives from a human donor who was either an allogeneic HSCT recipient or a stem cell or donor lymphocyte infusion donor (not recorded which). It is not recorded whose cells these are; they may come from a transplant donor. V and J are TRBV21-1 and TRBJ2-4; the table assigns TRBD1, which was not confirmed against the DNA. TRBV21-1 is shown as a pseudogene. CDR3 sequence reads: CASSFRDRGDIQYF. The DNA for the CDR3 is TGTGCCAGCAGCTTCCGGGACAGGGGTGACATTCAGTACTTC.